This T cell receptor (beta chain) is from a study of T-cell memory formation after mild COVID-19. Study-level information: Among the donors, TCR clusters were largely specific to each donor.

Constant-segment primers and 5'RACE yielded cDNA libraries for TCR alpha and TCR beta, each carrying sample barcodes and UMIs. TCRdb reanalysed the 5' RACE reads using MiXCR and keeps one entry per CDR3 protein. Of around 250,000 distinct CDR3 sequences in the sample, 15% to 20% were seen once. Regarding this clonotype: Its antigen is not known.

This CDR3 spans 15 amino acids. Germline CDR1 SGHRS, CDR2 YFSETQ. Deletions cut 2 bases from V and 2 bases from J, with 13 bases between. Notes on the study in general: Researchers found some responding clones in pre-infection memory, a sign that cross-reactive memory joined. Contracting CD8+ clones were enriched in EMRA, CD4+ mainly in CM and EM.

The chain links TRBV5-1 to TRBJ1-1; perhaps TRBD1 as D (6 bases). This TCR was sampled from a man aged 18 to 35 who had mild COVID-19 (a few samples of this study predate the infection). Cell type and time point are not known. The sequenced sample consisted of PBMCs or a T cell subset sorted from them (not recorded which). CDR3 amino acids: CASSLNRVHNTEAFF. In DNA form, the CDR3 reads TGCGCCAGCAGCTTAAACAGGGTTCATAACACTGAAGCTTTCTTT.